Listed here is a single T cell receptor beta chain. Antigen unknown. Since a much larger clone is just one base distant, this may be a read error. This record comes from a study of T-cell reconstitution after alpha-beta-depleted transplantation in children. Unique molecular identifiers were incorporated when the TCRbeta library was constructed. MiXCR, applied by TCRdb to the PCR reads, yields one record per CDR3 protein. This sample carries about 830,000 distinct CDR3 sequences, roughly 15% of them seen once, and the ten largest clones take about 5%. Study-wide points: Newly produced T cells mostly accounted for T-cell counts and diversity one year post-transplant. Certain patients had high TCRbeta diversity at day 60, and it came from recipient T cells and thymic progenitors that survived. Reports say that about two months after transplant, the alpha-beta T cells came out of several hundred graft clones that had expanded.

The CDR3 extends over 12 amino acids. Germline assignment: CDR1 SQVTM and CDR2 ANQGSEA. The TCR sequence derives from a male patient younger than 18 who had a stem cell transplant for acute lymphoblastic leukemia, so the T cells may come from the graft donor. The sample was PBMCs, mostly from graft donor cells, taken 360 days after TCRalphabeta/CD19-depleted stem cell transplant. The rearrangement uses TRBV29-1 and TRBJ2-7; no reliable D call. The CDR3 DNA sequence: TGCACCGTTGAACAAATAAAGAACGAGCAGTACTTC. Protein product: CTVEQIKNEQYF.